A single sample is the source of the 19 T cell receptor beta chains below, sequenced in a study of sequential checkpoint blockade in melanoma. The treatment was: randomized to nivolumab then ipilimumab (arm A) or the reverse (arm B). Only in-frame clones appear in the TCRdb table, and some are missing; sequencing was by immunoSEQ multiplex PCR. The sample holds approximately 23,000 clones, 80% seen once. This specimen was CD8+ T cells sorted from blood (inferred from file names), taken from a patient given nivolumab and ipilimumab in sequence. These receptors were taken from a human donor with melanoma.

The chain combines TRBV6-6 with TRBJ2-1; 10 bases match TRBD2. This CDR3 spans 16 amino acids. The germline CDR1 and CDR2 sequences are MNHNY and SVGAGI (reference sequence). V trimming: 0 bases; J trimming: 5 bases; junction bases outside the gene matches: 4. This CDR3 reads CASSYSKGLADNEQFF. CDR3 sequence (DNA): TGTGCCAGCAGTTACTCGAAAGGACTAGCGGACAATGAGCAGTTCTTC.

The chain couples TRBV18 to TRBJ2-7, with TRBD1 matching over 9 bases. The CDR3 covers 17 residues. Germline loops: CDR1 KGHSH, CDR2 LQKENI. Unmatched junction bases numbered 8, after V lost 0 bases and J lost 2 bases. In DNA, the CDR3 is TGTGCCAGCTCACCACCTAAGGGACAGGGAGCGACCTACGAGCAGTACTTC. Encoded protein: CASSPPKGQGATYEQYF.

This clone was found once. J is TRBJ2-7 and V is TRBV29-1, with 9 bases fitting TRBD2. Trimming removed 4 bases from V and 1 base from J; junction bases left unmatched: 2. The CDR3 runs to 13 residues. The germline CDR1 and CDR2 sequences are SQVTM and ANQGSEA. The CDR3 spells CSVVLAGSYEQYF. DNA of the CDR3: TGCAGCGTTGTCCTAGCGGGATCCTACGAGCAGTACTTC.

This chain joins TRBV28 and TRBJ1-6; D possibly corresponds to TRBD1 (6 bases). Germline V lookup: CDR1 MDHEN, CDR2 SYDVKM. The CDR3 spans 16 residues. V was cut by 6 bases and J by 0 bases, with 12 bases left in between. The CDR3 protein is CASSQTGFSYNSPLHF. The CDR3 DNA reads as TGTGCCAGCAGCCAAACAGGGTTCTCCTATAATTCACCCCTCCACTTT.

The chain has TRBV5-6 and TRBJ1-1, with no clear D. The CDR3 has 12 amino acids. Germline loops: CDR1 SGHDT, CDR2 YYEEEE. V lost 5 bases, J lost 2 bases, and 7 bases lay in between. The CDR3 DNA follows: TGTGCCAGCAGTCCAGGTAACACTGAAGCTTTCTTT. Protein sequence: CASSPGNTEAFF.

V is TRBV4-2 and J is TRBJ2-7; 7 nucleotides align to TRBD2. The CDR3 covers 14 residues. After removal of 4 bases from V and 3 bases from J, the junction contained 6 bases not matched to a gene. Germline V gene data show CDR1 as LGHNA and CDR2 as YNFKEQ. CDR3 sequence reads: CASSPGTTNYEQYF. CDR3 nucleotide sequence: TGTGCCAGCAGCCCCGGGACTACCAACTACGAGCAGTACTTC.

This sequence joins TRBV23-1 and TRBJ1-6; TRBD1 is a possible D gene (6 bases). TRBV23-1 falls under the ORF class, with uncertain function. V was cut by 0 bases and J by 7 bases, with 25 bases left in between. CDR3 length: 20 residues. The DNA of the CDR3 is TGCGCCAGCAGTCAATCAGATCGGGTGGGGGCTGGTTGTGTCAATTCACCCCTCCACTTT. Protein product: CASSQSDRVGAGCVNSPLHF.

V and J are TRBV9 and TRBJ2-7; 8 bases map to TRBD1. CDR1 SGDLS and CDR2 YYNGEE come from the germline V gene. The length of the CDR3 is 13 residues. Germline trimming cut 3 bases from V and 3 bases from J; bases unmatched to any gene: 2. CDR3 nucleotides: TGTGCCAGCAGCGGGACAGGGAACTACGAGCAGTACTTC. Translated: CASSGTGNYEQYF.

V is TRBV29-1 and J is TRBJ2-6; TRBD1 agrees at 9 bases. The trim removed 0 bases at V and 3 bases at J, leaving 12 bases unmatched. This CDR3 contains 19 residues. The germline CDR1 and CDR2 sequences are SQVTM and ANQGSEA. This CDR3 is CSVEDRADRGKLGANVLTF. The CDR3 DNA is TGCAGCGTTGAAGATCGGGCCGACAGGGGGAAACTTGGGGCCAACGTCCTGACTTTC.

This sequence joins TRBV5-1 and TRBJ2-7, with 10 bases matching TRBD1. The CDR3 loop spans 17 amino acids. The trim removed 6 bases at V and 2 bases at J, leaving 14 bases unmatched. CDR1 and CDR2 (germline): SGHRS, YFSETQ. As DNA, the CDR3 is TGCGCCAGCACGCCCTCCGGGACAGGGGCCGCCCCCTACGAGCAGTACTTC. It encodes CASTPSGTGAAPYEQYF.

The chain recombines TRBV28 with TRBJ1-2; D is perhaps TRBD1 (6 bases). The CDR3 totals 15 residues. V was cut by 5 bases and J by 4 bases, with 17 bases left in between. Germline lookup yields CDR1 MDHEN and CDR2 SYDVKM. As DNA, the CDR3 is TGTGCCAGCAGTCGCGCGGGGGGCGCTACCTATGGCTACACCTTC. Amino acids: CASSRAGGATYGYTF.

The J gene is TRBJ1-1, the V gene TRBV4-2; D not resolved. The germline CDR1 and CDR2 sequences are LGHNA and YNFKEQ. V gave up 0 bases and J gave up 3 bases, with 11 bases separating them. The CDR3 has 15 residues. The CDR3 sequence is CASSQESGIYTEAFF. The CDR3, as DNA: TGTGCCAGCAGCCAAGAATCGGGGATCTACACTGAAGCTTTCTTT.

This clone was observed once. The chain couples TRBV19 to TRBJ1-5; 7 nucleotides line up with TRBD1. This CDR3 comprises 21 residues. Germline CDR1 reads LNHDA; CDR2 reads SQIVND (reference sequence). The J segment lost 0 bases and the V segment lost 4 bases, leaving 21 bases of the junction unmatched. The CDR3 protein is CASSTDRDSEDEIPSNQPQHF. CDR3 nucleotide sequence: TGTGCCAGTAGTACGGACCGGGACAGTGAAGACGAAATACCTAGCAATCAGCCCCAGCATTTT.

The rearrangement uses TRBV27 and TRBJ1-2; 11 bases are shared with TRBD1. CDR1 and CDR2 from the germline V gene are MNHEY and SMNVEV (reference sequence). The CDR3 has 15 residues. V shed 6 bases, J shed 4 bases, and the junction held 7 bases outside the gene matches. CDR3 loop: CASRRLGQGAYGYTF. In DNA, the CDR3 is TGTGCCAGCAGGAGACTAGGACAGGGGGCCTATGGCTACACCTTC.

CDR3 sequence: CASSEIATGNTGELFF. The CDR3 nucleotides are TGTGCCAGCAGTGAGATAGCAACCGGGAACACCGGGGAGCTGTTTTTT. The rearrangement uses TRBV2 and TRBJ2-2; D ambiguous. Germline lookup yields CDR1 SNHLY and CDR2 FYNNEI. Trimming removed 3 bases at V and 1 base at J, with 12 bases between. The CDR3 runs 16 residues.

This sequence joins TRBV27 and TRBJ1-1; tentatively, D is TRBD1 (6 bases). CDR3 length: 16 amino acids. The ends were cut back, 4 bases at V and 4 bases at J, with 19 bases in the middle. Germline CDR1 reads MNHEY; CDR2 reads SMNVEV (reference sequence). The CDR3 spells CASSSMVPLRGTEAFF. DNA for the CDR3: TGTGCCAGCAGTTCAATGGTCCCTCTCAGGGGCACTGAAGCTTTCTTT.

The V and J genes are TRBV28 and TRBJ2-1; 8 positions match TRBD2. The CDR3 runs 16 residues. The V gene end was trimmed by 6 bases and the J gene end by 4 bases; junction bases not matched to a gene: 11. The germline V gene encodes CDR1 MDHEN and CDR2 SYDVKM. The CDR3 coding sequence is TGTGCCAGCAGGACTCCGTCGGGGGGGAGTTACAATGAGCAGTTCTTC. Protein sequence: CASRTPSGGSYNEQFF.

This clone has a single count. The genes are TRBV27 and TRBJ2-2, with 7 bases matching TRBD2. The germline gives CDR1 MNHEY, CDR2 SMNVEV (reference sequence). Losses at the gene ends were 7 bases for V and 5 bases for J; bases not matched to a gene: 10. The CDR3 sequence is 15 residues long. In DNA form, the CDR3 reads TGTGCCAGCAACGTGGGAGGGGATGGAACCGGGGAGCTGTTTTTT. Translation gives CASNVGGDGTGELFF.

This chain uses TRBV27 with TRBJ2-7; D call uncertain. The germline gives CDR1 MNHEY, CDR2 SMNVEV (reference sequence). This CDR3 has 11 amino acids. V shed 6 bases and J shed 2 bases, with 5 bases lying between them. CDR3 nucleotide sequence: TGTGCCAGCAGCTCCGCCTACGAGCAGTACTTC. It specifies CASSSAYEQYF.